The 9 T cell receptor beta chains below were found in one sample sequenced in a study of T cell responses to AZD1222 COVID-19 vaccine. Produced via immunoSEQ multiplex PCR; TCRdb's table is partial and in-frame only. The sample holds about 140,000 clones, about 92% seen once. The sample here was peripheral blood, taken after recovery from COVID-19. Every receptor here comes from an adult who had recovered from COVID-19.

The chain links TRBV19 to TRBJ1-5; 7 bases line up with TRBD1. The CDR3 sequence is 14 residues long. In germline, CDR1 is LNHDA, CDR2 SQIVND (reference sequence). The V and J ends lost 9 bases and 3 bases, in that order; junction bases with no gene match: 8. CDR3 loop: CASLRDSPNQPQHF. CDR3 DNA sequence: TGTGCCAGCCTTCGGGACAGCCCCAATCAGCCCCAGCATTTT.

This rearrangement joins TRBV27 to TRBJ2-1; D gene ambiguous. V lost 0 bases and J 5 bases, leaving 5 bases between the germline ends. Germline V gives CDR1 MNHEY, CDR2 SMNVEV (reference sequence). The length of the CDR3 is 13 residues. The CDR3 spells CASSLSRDNEQFF. CDR3 DNA: TGTGCCAGCAGTTTATCCCGGGACAATGAGCAGTTCTTC.

The chain is built from TRBV5-8 and TRBJ1-2, with 8 bases that match TRBD1. This CDR3 is built from 15 residues. V trimming: 4 bases; J trimming: 4 bases; junction bases outside the gene matches: 9. From germline, CDR1 is SGHTS and CDR2 YDEGEE. The DNA of the CDR3 is TGTGCCAGCAGCGGATTACAGGGGGACCTCTATGGCTACACCTTC. It translates to CASSGLQGDLYGYTF.

The chain uses TRBV2 and TRBJ2-2; D gene uncertain. With 4 bases removed from V and 2 bases from J, the gap between germline ends came to 8 bases. The CDR3 covers 14 residues. Germline CDR1 SNHLY, CDR2 FYNNEI. CDR3 sequence reads: CASSGPYNTGELFF. CDR3 in DNA: TGTGCCAGCAGTGGGCCTTACAACACCGGGGAGCTGTTTTTT.

The V call is TRBV9, the J call TRBJ1-5; D is undetermined. V shed 4 bases and J shed 2 bases, with 19 bases lying between them. Germline CDR1 is SGDLS and CDR2 is YYNGEE. The CDR3 consists of 17 residues. The CDR3 DNA reads as TGTGCCAGCAGCCTAACGGGAGACCTCTCAGGCAATCAGCCCCAGCATTTT. Translating gives CASSLTGDLSGNQPQHF.

The J gene is TRBJ2-5, the V gene TRBV11-2; maybe TRBD1 (5 bases). Germline values: CDR1 SGHAT, CDR2 FQNNGV. The CDR3 sequence is 17 residues long. Deletions cut 0 bases from V and 10 bases from J, with 24 bases between. The CDR3 DNA sequence: TGTGCCAGCAGCTTAGATCCCGCCAGACAGACCGGCGGTGTCCAGTACTTC. Protein product: CASSLDPARQTGGVQYF.

The V and J genes are TRBV5-1 and TRBJ1-2; D unclear. CDR1 is SGHRS and CDR2 is YFSETQ in the germline V gene. The CDR3 sequence is 14 residues long. V lost 0 bases and J lost 1, with 7 bases in between. The CDR3 protein is CASSLDTFNYGYTF. The CDR3 DNA reads as TGCGCCAGCAGCTTGGACACCTTTAACTATGGCTACACCTTC.

This clone turned up a few times. The V gene is TRBV6-2 or TRBV6-3, the J gene TRBJ2-5; D ambiguous. Looked up from germline, CDR1 is MNHEY and CDR2 is SVGEGT. The CDR3 runs 13 residues. V lost 4 bases to trimming and J lost 3 bases, with 9 bases between them. The CDR3 DNA is TGTGCCAGCAGTTGGACCGCCGAAGAGACCCAGTACTTC. It yields the protein CASSWTAEETQYF.

CDR3 nucleotide sequence: TGTGCCAGTAGGGGGGTCGACTTGGGGTCACCCCTCCACTTT. Its translation: CASRGVDLGSPLHF. This chain links TRBV6-5 with TRBJ1-6; a weak D match, TRBD1 (6 bases). CDR1 and CDR2 from the germline V gene are MNHEY and SVGAGI. This CDR3 has 14 residues. Trimming removed 9 bases at V and 10 bases at J, with 19 bases between.